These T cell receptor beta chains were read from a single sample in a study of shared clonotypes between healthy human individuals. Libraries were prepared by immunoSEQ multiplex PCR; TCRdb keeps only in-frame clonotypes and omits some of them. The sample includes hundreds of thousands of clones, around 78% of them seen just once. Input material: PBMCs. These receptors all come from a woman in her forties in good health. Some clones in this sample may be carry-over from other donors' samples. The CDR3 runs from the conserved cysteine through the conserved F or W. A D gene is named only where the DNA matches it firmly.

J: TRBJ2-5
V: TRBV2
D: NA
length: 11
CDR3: CASSDLGTQYF

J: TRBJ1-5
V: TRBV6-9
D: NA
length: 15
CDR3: CASSAGGGSNQPQHF

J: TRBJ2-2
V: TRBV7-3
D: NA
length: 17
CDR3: CASSLTLGSGIAGELFF

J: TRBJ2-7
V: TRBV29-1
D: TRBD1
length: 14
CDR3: CSVEENRGTYEQYF

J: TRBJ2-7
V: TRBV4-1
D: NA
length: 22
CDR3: CASSQDTPKTYGPGPVADEQYF

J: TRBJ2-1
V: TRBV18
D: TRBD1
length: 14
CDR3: CASSPSQGGGEQFF

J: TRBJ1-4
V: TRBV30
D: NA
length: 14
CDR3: CAWSHGTANEKLFF

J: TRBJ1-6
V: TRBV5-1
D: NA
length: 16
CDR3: CASSWGDTPINSPLHF

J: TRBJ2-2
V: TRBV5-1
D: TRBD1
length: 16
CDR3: CASSTQGARNTGELFF

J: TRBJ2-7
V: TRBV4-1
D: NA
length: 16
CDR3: CASSQEPPVVGGEQYF

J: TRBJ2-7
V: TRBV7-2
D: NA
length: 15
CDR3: CASSLEGGGAYEQYF

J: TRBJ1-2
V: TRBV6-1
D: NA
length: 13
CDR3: CASSAAESYGYTF

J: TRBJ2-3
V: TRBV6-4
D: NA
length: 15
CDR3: CASSDSVASTDTQYF

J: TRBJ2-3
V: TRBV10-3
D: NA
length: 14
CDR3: CATRALASGDTQYF

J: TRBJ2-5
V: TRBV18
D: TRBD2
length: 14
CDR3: CASSPSSGTETQYF

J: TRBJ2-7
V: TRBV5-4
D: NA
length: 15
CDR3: CASSLNLGSHDEQYF

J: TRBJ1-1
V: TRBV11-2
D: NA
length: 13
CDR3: CASSLDYGVEAFF

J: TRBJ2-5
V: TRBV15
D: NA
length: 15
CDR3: CATSRDIGTQETQYF

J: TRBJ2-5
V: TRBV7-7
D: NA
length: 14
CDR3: CASSLGTGAETQYF

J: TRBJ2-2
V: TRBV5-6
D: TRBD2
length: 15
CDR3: CASSPSGSGAGELFF

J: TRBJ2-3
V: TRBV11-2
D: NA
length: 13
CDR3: CASKTWATDTQYF

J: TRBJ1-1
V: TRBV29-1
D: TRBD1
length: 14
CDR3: CSVERTGGFTEAFF

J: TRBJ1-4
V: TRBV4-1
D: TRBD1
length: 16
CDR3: CASSQGKGQGNEKLFF

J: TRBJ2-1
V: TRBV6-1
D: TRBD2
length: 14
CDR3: CASSELAAYNEQFF

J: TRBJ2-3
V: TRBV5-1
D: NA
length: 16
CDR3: CASSLEGRVYTDTQYF

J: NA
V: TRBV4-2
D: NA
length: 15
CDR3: CASSQEGDVSYEQYF

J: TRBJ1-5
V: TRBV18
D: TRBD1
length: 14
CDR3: CASSPPDREGPQHF

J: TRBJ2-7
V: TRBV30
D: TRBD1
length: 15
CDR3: CAWFPTGDRSYEQYF

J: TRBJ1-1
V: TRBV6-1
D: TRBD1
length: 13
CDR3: CASSERGLAEAFF

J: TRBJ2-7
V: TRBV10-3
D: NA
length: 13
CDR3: CAAGKGERDEQYF

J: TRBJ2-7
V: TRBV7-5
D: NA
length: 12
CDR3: CASSRQGYEQYF

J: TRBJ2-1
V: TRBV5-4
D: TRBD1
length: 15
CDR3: CASSPGQGASTWGFF

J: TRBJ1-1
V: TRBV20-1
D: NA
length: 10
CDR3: CSARNTEAFF

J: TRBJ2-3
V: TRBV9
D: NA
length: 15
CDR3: CASSVDRSYADTQYF

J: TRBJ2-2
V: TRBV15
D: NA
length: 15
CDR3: CATSRDLAEPPGLFF

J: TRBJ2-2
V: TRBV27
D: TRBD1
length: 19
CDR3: CASSSRDRTEVRLTGELFF

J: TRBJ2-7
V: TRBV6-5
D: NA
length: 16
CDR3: CASSYQSGVSSYEQYF

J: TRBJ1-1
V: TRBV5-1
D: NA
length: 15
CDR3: CASSYNTGRNTEAFF

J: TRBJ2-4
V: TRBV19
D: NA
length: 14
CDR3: CASSIPAGTDIQYF

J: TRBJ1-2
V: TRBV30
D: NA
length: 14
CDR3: CAWSGRGANYGYTF